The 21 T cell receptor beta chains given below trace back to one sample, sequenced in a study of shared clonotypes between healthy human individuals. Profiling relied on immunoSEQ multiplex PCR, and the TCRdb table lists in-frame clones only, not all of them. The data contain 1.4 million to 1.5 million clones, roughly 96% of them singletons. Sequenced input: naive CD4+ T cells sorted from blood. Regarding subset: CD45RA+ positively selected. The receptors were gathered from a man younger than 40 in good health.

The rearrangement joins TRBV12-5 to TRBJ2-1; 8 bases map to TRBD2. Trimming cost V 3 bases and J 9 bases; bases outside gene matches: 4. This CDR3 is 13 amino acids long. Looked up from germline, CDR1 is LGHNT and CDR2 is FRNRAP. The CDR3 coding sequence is TGTGCTAGTGGTTTATGGCTAGCGGGTGAGCAGTTCTTC. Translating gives CASGLWLAGEQFF.

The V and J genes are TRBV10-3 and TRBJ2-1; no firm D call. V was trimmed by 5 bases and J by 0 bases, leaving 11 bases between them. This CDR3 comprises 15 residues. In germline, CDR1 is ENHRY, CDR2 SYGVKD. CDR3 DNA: TGTGCCATCAGTCAGAGTGTTCTCTCCTACAATGAGCAGTTCTTC. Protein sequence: CAISQSVLSYNEQFF.

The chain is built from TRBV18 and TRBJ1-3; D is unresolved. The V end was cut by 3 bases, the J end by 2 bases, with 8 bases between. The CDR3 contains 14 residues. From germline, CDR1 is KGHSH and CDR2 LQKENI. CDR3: CASSPSTPGNTIYF. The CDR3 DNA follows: TGTGCCAGCTCACCTAGTACTCCTGGAAACACCATATATTTT.

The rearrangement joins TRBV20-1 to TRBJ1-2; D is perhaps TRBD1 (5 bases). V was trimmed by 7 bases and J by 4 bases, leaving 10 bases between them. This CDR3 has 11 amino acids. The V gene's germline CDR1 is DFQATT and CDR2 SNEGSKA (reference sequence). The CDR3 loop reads CSEWGSYGYTF. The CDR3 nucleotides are TGCAGTGAATGGGGCAGCTATGGCTACACCTTC.

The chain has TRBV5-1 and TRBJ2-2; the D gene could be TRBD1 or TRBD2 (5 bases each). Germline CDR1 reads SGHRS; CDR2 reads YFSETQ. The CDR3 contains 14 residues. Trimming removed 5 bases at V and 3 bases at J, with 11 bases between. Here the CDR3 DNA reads TGCGCCAGCAGTCGGGGCCTCGACACCGGGGAGCTGTTTTTT. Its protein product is CASSRGLDTGELFF.

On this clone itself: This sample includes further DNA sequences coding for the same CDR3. The chain's CDR3 is CASSYLGGNTEAFF. The CDR3 DNA reads as TGTGCCAGCAGTTACCTGGGCGGAAACACTGAAGCTTTCTTT. The chain employs TRBV6-5 and TRBJ1-1; D gene uncertain. Per the germline V gene, CDR1 is MNHEY and CDR2 is SVGAGI. V lost 2 bases to trimming and J lost 2 bases, with 9 bases between them. The CDR3 sequence is 14 residues long.

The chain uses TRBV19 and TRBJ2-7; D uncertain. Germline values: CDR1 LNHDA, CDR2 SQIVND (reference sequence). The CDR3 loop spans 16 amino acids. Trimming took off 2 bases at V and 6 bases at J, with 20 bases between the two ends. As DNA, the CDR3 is TGTGCCAGTAGTATAATGAGCGTGGGTCTACCCGTCGAGCAGTACTTC. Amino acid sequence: CASSIMSVGLPVEQYF.

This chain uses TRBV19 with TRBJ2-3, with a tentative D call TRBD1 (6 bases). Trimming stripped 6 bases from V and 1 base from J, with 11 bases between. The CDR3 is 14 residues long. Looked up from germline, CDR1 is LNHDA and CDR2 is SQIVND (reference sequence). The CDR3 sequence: CASSRGLGTDTQYF. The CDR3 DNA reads TGTGCCAGTAGCAGGGGTTTGGGCACAGATACGCAGTATTTT.

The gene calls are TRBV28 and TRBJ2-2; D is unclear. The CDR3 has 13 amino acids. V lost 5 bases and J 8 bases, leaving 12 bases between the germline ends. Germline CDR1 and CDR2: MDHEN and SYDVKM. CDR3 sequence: CASSQTGIGELFF. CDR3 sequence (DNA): TGTGCCAGCAGTCAGACGGGTATTGGGGAGCTGTTTTTT.

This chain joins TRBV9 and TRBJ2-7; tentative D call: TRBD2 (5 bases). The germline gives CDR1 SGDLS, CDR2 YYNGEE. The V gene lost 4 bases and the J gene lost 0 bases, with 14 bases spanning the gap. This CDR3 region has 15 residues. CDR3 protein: CASSPSEGRSYEQYF. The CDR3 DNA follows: TGTGCCAGCAGCCCGAGTGAGGGTCGCTCCTACGAGCAGTACTTC.

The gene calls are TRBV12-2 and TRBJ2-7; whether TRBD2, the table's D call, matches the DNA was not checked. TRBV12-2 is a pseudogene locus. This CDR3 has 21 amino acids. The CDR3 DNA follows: TGTGCAAGTCGCCCGAAACTGGGCAGGCTAGCGGGAGGGTCGTGGAGCTACGAGCAGTACTTC. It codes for CASRPKLGRLAGGSWSYEQYF.

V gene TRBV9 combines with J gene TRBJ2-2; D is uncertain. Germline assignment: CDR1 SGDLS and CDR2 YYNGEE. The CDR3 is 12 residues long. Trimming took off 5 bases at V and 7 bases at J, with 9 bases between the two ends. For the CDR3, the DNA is TGTGCCAGCAGGGCCTCTGGCGGGGAGCTGTTTTTT. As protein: CASRASGGELFF.

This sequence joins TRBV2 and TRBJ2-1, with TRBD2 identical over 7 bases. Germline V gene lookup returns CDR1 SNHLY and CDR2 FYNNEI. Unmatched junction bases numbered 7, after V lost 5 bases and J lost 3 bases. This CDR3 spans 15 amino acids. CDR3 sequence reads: CASSNERDLYNEQFF. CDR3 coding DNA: TGTGCCAGCAGTAATGAGCGGGACCTCTACAATGAGCAGTTCTTC.

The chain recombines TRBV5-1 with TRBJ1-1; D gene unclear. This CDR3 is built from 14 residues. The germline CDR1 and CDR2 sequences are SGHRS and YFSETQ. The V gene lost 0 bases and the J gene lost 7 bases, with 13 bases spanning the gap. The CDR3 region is CASSLGPSSGEAFF. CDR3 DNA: TGCGCCAGCAGCTTGGGCCCATCGTCCGGTGAAGCTTTCTTT.

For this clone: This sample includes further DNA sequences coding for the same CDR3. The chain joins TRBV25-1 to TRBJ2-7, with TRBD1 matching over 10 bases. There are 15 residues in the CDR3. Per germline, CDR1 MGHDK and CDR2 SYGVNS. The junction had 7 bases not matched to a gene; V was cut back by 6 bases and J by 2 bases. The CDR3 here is CASSLRDRGTYEQYF. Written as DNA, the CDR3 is TGTGCCAGCAGCCTTAGGGACAGGGGAACCTACGAGCAGTACTTC.

This chain's CDR3 is CASSSPSGSILNEQFF. CDR3 DNA: TGTGCCAGCAGTTCCCCTAGCGGGAGTATACTTAATGAGCAGTTCTTC. This chain links TRBV27 with TRBJ2-1, with TRBD2 matching 10 bases. Trimming cost V 4 bases and J 7 bases; bases outside gene matches: 10. This CDR3 contains 16 residues. Germline CDR1 and CDR2: MNHEY and SMNVEV (reference sequence).

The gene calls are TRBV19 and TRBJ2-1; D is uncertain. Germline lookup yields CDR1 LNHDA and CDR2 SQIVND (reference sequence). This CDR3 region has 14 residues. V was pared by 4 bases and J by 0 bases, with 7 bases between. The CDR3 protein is CASSKAPSYNEQFF. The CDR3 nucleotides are TGTGCCAGTAGTAAGGCTCCCTCCTACAATGAGCAGTTCTTC. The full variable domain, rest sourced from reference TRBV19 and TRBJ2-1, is DGGITQSPKYLFRKEGQNVTLSCEQNLNHDAMYWYRQDPGQGLRLIYYSQIVNDFQKGDIAEGYSVSREKKESFPLTVTSAQKNPTAFYLCASSKAPSYNEQFFGPGTRLTVL.

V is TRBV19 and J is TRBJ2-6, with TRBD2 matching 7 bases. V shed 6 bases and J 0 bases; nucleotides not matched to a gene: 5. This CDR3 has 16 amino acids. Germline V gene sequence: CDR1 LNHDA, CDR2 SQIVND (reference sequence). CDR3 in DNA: TGTGCCAGTAGAGCGGGGCCGCTCTCTGGGGCCAACGTCCTGACTTTC. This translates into CASRAGPLSGANVLTF. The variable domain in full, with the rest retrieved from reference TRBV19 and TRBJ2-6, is DGGITQSPKYLFRKEGQNVTLSCEQNLNHDAMYWYRQDPGQGLRLIYYSQIVNDFQKGDIAEGYSVSREKKESFPLTVTSAQKNPTAFYLCASRAGPLSGANVLTFGAGSRLTVL.

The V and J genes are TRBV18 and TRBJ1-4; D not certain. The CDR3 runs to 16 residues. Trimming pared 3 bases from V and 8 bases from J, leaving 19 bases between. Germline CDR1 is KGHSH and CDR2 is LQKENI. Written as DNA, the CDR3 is TGTGCCAGCTCACCCCTCTGGACCTCCCTGGGGGAAAAACTGTTTTTT. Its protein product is CASSPLWTSLGEKLFF. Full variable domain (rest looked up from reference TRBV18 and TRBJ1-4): NAGVMQNPRHLVRRRGQEARLRCSPMKGHSHVYWYRQLPEEGLKFMVYLQKENIIDESGMPKERFSAEFPKEGPSILRIQQVVRGDSAAYFCASSPLWTSLGEKLFFGSGTQLSVL.

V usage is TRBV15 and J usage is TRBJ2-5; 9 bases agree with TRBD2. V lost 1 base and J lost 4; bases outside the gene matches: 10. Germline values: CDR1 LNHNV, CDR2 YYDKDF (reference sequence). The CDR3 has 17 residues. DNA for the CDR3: TGTGCCACCAGCAGAGCCAGACTAGCGGATATTGCAGAGACCCAGTACTTC. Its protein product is CATSRARLADIAETQYF.

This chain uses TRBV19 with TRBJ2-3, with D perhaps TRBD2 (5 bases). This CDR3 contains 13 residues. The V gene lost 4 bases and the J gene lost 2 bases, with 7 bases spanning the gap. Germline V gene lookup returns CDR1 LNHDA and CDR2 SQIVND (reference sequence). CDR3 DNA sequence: TGTGCCAGTAGTAGAGGGCCCACAGATACGCAGTATTTT. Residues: CASSRGPTDTQYF. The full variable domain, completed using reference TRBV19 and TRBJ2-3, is DGGITQSPKYLFRKEGQNVTLSCEQNLNHDAMYWYRQDPGQGLRLIYYSQIVNDFQKGDIAEGYSVSREKKESFPLTVTSAQKNPTAFYLCASSRGPTDTQYFGPGTRLTVL.